What follows are 25 T cell receptor beta chains derived from one specimen sequenced in a study of early T cells in non-severe SARS-CoV-2 infection. Using its own MiXCR run on the 5' RACE reads, TCRdb lists one record per CDR3 protein. The sample contains 97,000 or so distinct CDR3 sequences, over 10% of which appear only once. Sequenced input: whole blood. These receptor sequences come from an adult who was a healthcare worker with PCR-confirmed SARS-CoV-2 infection or an uninfected control (not recorded which).

This clonotype was observed many times. One end of the junction is discordant with germline, which a read error may explain. The chain recombines TRBV28 with TRBJ1-3; D is perhaps TRBD1 (6 bases). CDR1 is MDHEN, CDR2 SYDVKM, per germline. The CDR3 contains 11 residues. CDR3 DNA: TGTGCCAGCAGTTTACGGGACACTATATATTTT. Amino acids: CASSLRDTIYF. Combining the CDR3 with reference TRBV28 and TRBJ1-3 gives the whole variable domain DVKVTQSSRYLVKRTGEKVFLECVQDMDHENMFWYRQDPGLGLRLIYFSYDVKMKEKGDIPEGYSVSREKKERFSLILESASTNQTSMYLCASSLRDTIYFGEGSWLTVV.

This rearrangement joins TRBV7-6 to TRBJ1-2; possibly TRBD1 for D (5 bases). The CDR3 loop spans 14 amino acids. The germline CDR1 and CDR2 sequences are SGHVS and FNYEAQ. The V end was cut by 5 bases, the J end by 5 bases, with 15 bases between. CDR3 nucleotides: TGTGCCAGCAGCCCCGGGACCGAATATTATGGCTACACCTTC. Translation: CASSPGTEYYGYTF. Supplemented by reference TRBV7-6 and TRBJ1-2, the full variable domain reads GAGVSQSPRYKVTKRGQDVALRCDPISGHVSLYWYRQALGQGPEFLTYFNYEAQQDKSGLPNDRFSAERPEGSISTLTIQRTEQRDSAMYRCASSPGTEYYGYTFGSGTRLTVV.

This clonotype was found a few times. This chain uses TRBV28 with TRBJ2-7; D may be TRBD1 or TRBD2 (5 bases each). V lost 6 bases and J 0 bases, leaving 15 bases between the germline ends. The CDR3 consists of 15 residues. From germline, CDR1 is MDHEN and CDR2 SYDVKM. The CDR3 nucleotides read TGTGCCAGCAGCCCTAGGGACCTCAGCTCCTACGAGCAGTACTTC. Translation gives CASSPRDLSSYEQYF.

This rearrangement joins TRBV12-3 or TRBV12-4 to TRBJ2-1, with 9 bases lining up with TRBD2. The CDR3 length is 14 residues. J was trimmed by 8 bases and V by 5 bases; bases with no gene match: 7. The CDR3 DNA is TGTGCCAGCAGTCCGGGACTAGCCGCGCATGAGCAGTTCTTC. Protein: CASSPGLAAHEQFF.

J is TRBJ1-4 and V is TRBV14, with no clear D. The V end lost 5 bases, the J end lost 8 bases, and 9 bases lay between the germline ends. The V gene's germline CDR1 is SGHDN and CDR2 FVKESK. The CDR3 is 12 residues long. The CDR3 DNA reads as TGTGCCAGCAGCTTCGTCCCCGAAAAACTGTTTTTT. Protein product: CASSFVPEKLFF.

This clonotype was observed many times. The chain links TRBV6-2 or TRBV6-3 to TRBJ1-1, with D unclear. V gave up 6 bases and J gave up 1 base, with 9 bases separating them. The germline V gene has CDR1 MNHEY and CDR2 SVGEGT. CDR3 length: 13 amino acids. This CDR3 reads CASRHNPNTEAFF. The CDR3 DNA reads TGTGCCAGCAGGCACAACCCGAACACTGAAGCTTTCTTT.

The chain uses TRBV6-5 and TRBJ1-6; maybe TRBD1 (5 bases). This CDR3 spans 16 amino acids. The germline V gene encodes CDR1 MNHEY and CDR2 SVGAGI. Trimming shortened V by 0 bases and J by 9 bases, and 15 bases separated the two germline ends. The CDR3 DNA reads TGTGCCAGCAGTTACTCGTTTCAGGGAACGGGTTCACCCCTCCACTTT. Protein: CASSYSFQGTGSPLHF.

There are many counts of this clonotype. The chain carries TRBV5-4 and TRBJ2-3; 7 positions agree with TRBD2. Germline V CDR1 and CDR2: SGHNT, YYREEE (reference sequence). The J segment lost 4 bases and the V segment lost 5 bases, leaving 4 bases of the junction unmatched. CDR3 size: 13 residues. The CDR3: CASRPLAADTQYF. CDR3 in DNA: TGTGCCAGCAGGCCCCTAGCGGCAGATACGCAGTATTTT.

There are many counts of this clonotype. The chain combines TRBV14 with TRBJ2-3; 10 nucleotides line up with TRBD2. The V segment lost 1 base and the J segment 6 bases; nucleotides outside the gene matches: 4. CDR1 and CDR2 from the germline V gene are SGHDN and FVKESK. CDR3 length equals 15 residues. For the CDR3, the DNA is TGTGCCAGCAGCCAAGGGACTAGCGGATGGGATACGCAGTATTTT. Residues: CASSQGTSGWDTQYF.

This clonotype was counted a few times. The CDR3 sequence: CASSDPKTGLYGYTF. In DNA, the CDR3 is TGTGCCAGCAGTGATCCCAAAACAGGGCTCTATGGCTACACCTTC. The genes are TRBV25-1 and TRBJ1-2, with D possibly being TRBD1 (6 bases). Germline V lookup: CDR1 MGHDK, CDR2 SYGVNS. The CDR3 consists of 15 residues. V was trimmed by 3 bases and J by 4 bases, leaving 15 bases between them.

V and J are TRBV27 and TRBJ2-7; 11 nucleotides align to TRBD2. The CDR3 runs 15 residues. Germline loops: CDR1 MNHEY, CDR2 SMNVEV (reference sequence). V trimming: 3 bases; J trimming: 4 bases; junction bases outside the gene matches: 5. Written as DNA, the CDR3 is TGTGCCAGCAGTTTTCGACTAGCGGGACAGTACGAGCAGTACTTC. This sequence encodes CASSFRLAGQYEQYF.

The rearrangement joins TRBV15 to TRBJ1-6; D call uncertain. This CDR3 is built from 15 residues. V was pared by 1 base and J by 5 bases, with 9 bases between. CDR1 LNHNV and CDR2 YYDKDF come from the germline V gene (reference sequence). The CDR3 DNA is TGTGCCACCAGCAGAGCAACTCGAGATAATTCACCCCTCCACTTT. Translation: CATSRATRDNSPLHF.

J is TRBJ1-1 and V is TRBV12-3 or TRBV12-4; D is unclear. The CDR3 covers 14 residues. The V end lost 3 bases, the J end lost 8 bases, and 16 bases lay between the germline ends. CDR3 nucleotides: TGTGCCAGCAGTTTCACCCAAGGTTATAGAGAAGCTTTCTTT. Amino acid sequence: CASSFTQGYREAFF.

In this sample, this clonotype turned up a few times. This rearrangement joins TRBV29-1 to TRBJ1-4; 7 positions agree with TRBD1. J gave up 7 bases and V 7 bases, and 9 bases lay outside the gene matches. Per germline, CDR1 SQVTM and CDR2 ANQGSEA. This CDR3 comprises 13 residues. For the CDR3, the DNA is TGCAGCGGGACTACAGGGGAAGCTGAAAAACTGTTTTTT. Its translation: CSGTTGEAEKLFF. Supplemented by reference TRBV29-1 and TRBJ1-4, the full variable domain reads SAVISQKPSRDICQRGTSLTIQCQVDSQVTMMFWYRQQPGQSLTLIATANQGSEATYESGFVIDKFPISRPNLTFSTLTVSNMSPEDSSIYLCSGTTGEAEKLFFGSGTQLSVL.

This clonotype was picked up a small number of times. This rearrangement joins TRBV18 to TRBJ2-5, with unresolved D. V dropped 3 bases and J dropped 0 bases, with 5 bases sitting between them. The CDR3 has 13 residues. Germline lookup yields CDR1 KGHSH and CDR2 LQKENI. DNA for the CDR3: TGTGCCAGCTCACCCCCGCACCAAGAGACCCAGTACTTC. Translation gives CASSPPHQETQYF. Variable domain in full (rest from reference TRBV18 and TRBJ2-5): NAGVMQNPRHLVRRRGQEARLRCSPMKGHSHVYWYRQLPEEGLKFMVYLQKENIIDESGMPKERFSAEFPKEGPSILRIQQVVRGDSAAYFCASSPPHQETQYFGPGTRLLVL.

The chain couples TRBV7-9 to TRBJ2-7; D uncertain. The V and J ends lost 5 bases and 4 bases respectively, with 12 bases between them. This CDR3 region has 13 residues. Per germline, CDR1 SEHNR and CDR2 FQNEAQ (reference sequence). The CDR3 here is CASSTSTPYEQYF. CDR3 in DNA: TGTGCCAGCAGCACCTCGACACCTTACGAGCAGTACTTC.

The rearrangement links TRBV7-8 to TRBJ2-5; 7 nucleotides line up with TRBD1. The germline gives CDR1 SGHVS, CDR2 FQNEAQ. This CDR3 is built from 14 residues. The V segment lost 5 bases and the J segment 3 bases; nucleotides outside the gene matches: 6. The DNA for the CDR3 is TGTGCCAGCAGCACCCGGGACAGTAAAGAGACCCAGTACTTC. Protein product: CASSTRDSKETQYF. Filled out from reference TRBV7-8 and TRBJ2-5, the complete variable domain reads GAGVSQSPRYKVAKRGQDVALRCDPISGHVSLFWYQQALGQGPEFLTYFQNEAQLDKSGLPSDRFFAERPEGSVSTLKIQRTQQEDSAVYLCASSTRDSKETQYFGPGTRLLVL.

V gene TRBV5-1 combines with J gene TRBJ2-1; tentative D call: TRBD2 (5 bases). Germline values: CDR1 SGHRS, CDR2 YFSETQ. V lost 1 base and J lost 5, with 13 bases in between. The CDR3 runs to 15 residues. CDR3 region: CASSLSVWENNEQFF. In nucleotides, the CDR3 is TGCGCCAGCAGCTTGAGCGTCTGGGAGAACAATGAGCAGTTCTTC.

This chain uses TRBV29-1 with TRBJ2-5, with a tentative D call TRBD2 (6 bases). V was cut by 4 bases and J by 5 bases, with 14 bases left in between. The germline CDR1 and CDR2 sequences are SQVTM and ANQGSEA. The CDR3 has 13 amino acids. The CDR3 coding sequence is TGCAGCGTTGTAGGGCAGGGAGGCGAGACCCAGTACTTC. Translation gives CSVVGQGGETQYF.

The chain uses TRBV11-2 and TRBJ2-6; D unclear. Deletions cut 0 bases from V and 0 bases from J, with 3 bases between. The CDR3 sequence is 15 residues long. Germline loops: CDR1 SGHAT, CDR2 FQNNGV. The CDR3 region has the DNA TGTGCCAGCAGCTTAGAGCACTCTGGGGCCAACGTCCTGACTTTC. Translated, it gives CASSLEHSGANVLTF.

This clonotype was counted between two and nine times. The CDR3 region has the DNA TGTGCCAGCAGCCAAGATGGGGGGTATGGCTACACCTTC. Translation: CASSQDGGYGYTF. The chain couples TRBV3-1 to TRBJ1-2; the D gene is possibly TRBD1 (5 bases). The CDR3 length is 13 residues. The ends were cut back, 0 bases at V and 5 bases at J, with 7 bases in the middle. CDR1 LGHDT and CDR2 YNNKEL come from the germline V gene (reference sequence). Combining the CDR3 with reference TRBV3-1 and TRBJ1-2 gives the whole variable domain DTAVSQTPKYLVTQMGNDKSIKCEQNLGHDTMYWYKQDSKKFLKIMFSYNNKELIINETVPNRFSPKSPDKAHLNLHINSLELGDSAVYFCASSQDGGYGYTFGSGTRLTVV.

This clonotype was observed many times. This chain joins TRBV18 and TRBJ2-2; 14 nucleotides agree with TRBD2. The CDR3 is made up of 16 amino acids. The germline V gene has CDR1 KGHSH and CDR2 LQKENI. Trimming took 0 bases from V and 6 from J; bases not matched to a gene: 0. CDR3 coding DNA: TGTGCCAGCTCACCACCGGGACTAGCGGGAGCCGGGGAGCTGTTTTTT. It encodes CASSPPGLAGAGELFF. Drawing the rest from reference TRBV18 and TRBJ2-2, the complete variable domain is NAGVMQNPRHLVRRRGQEARLRCSPMKGHSHVYWYRQLPEEGLKFMVYLQKENIIDESGMPKERFSAEFPKEGPSILRIQQVVRGDSAAYFCASSPPGLAGAGELFFGEGSRLTVL.

V usage is TRBV5-1 and J usage is TRBJ1-2; a weak D match, TRBD1 (5 bases). Deletions cut 4 bases from V and 6 bases from J, with 10 bases between. Germline values: CDR1 SGHRS, CDR2 YFSETQ. The CDR3 runs to 12 residues. Written as DNA, the CDR3 is TGCGCCAGCAGCATGACAGCGGATGGCTACACCTTC. Protein sequence: CASSMTADGYTF.

The chain combines TRBV20-1 with TRBJ2-1; D might be TRBD2 (5 bases). This CDR3 is built from 13 residues. Germline CDR1 DFQATT, CDR2 SNEGSKA (reference sequence). Deletions cut 0 bases from V and 10 bases from J, with 13 bases between. CDR3 sequence reads: CSARDLYGKEQFF. The DNA for the CDR3 is TGCAGTGCTAGAGATCTTTACGGGAAGGAGCAGTTCTTC.

The V gene is TRBV29-1, the J gene TRBJ2-5, with a possible D match to TRBD1 (6 bases). CDR1 is SQVTM, CDR2 ANQGSEA, per germline. CDR3 length equals 11 residues. CDR3 DNA: TGCGTTGGGACACGCGAAGAGACCCAGTACTTC. This codes for CVGTREETQYF.